Shown below are 2 T cell receptor beta chains from a single sample sequenced in a study of identical twins. TCRdb itself ran the 5' RACE reads through MiXCR, one entry per CDR3 protein. The sample holds approximately 620,000 distinct CDR3 sequences, 8.6% seen once. These data were also filed under a second study, of yellow fever vaccine responses in identical twins.

Sequencing input: PBMCs. The receptor source for this set is a woman aged 18-35 years in good health.

The table lists this clonotype with many counts. The CDR3 nucleotides read TGCGCCAGCAGCCCCTGGCGGGGGGCTAGCGGGGGAGGAGATACGCAGTATTTT. Translation gives CASSPWRGASGGGDTQYF. This chain uses TRBV5-1 with TRBJ2-3, with TRBD2 identical over 10 bases. The CDR3 has 18 residues. Germline V lookup: CDR1 SGHRS, CDR2 YFSETQ. V was pared by 4 bases and J by 5 bases, with 16 bases of the junction left unmatched. The full variable domain, rest sourced from reference TRBV5-1 and TRBJ2-3, is KAGVTQTPRYLIKTRGQQVTLSCSPISGHRSVSWYQQTPGQGLQFLFEYFSETQRNKGNFPGRFSGRQFSNSRSEMNVSTLELGDSALYLCASSPWRGASGGGDTQYFGPGTRLTVL.

The chain carries TRBV7-9 and TRBJ2-1; 10 bases match TRBD1. This CDR3 is built from 16 residues. The junction had 14 bases not matched to a gene; V was cut back by 8 bases and J by 7 bases. Germline CDR1 reads SEHNR; CDR2 reads FQNEAQ (reference sequence). The CDR3 is CASPSLGTGVSNEQFF. CDR3 bases: TGTGCCAGCCCAAGCCTCGGGACAGGGGTATCAAATGAGCAGTTCTTC.